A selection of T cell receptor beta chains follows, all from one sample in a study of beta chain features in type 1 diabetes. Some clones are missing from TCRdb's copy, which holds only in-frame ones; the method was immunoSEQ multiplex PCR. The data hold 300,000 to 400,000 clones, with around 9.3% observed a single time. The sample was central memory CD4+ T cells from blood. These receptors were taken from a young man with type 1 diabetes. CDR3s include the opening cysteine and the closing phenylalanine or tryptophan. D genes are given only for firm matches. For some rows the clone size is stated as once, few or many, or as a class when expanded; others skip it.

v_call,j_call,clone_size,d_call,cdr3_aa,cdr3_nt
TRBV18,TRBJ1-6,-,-,CASSPDAGGGSNSPLHF,TGTGCCAGCTCACCAGATGCTGGTGGGGGCTCTAATTCACCCCTCCACTTT
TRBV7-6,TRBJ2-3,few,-,CASTPMGGHTDTQYF,TGTGCCAGCACCCCTATGGGGGGACACACAGATACGCAGTATTTT
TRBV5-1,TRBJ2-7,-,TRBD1,CASSLTGTGGDGQYF,TGCGCCAGCAGCCTAACCGGGACAGGGGGCGACGGGCAGTACTTC
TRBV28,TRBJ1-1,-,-,CASSERGTEAFF,TGTGCCAGCAGTGAGAGGGGCACTGAAGCTTTCTTT
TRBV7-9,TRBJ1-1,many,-,CASSLTRTENTEAFF,TGTGCCAGCAGCTTAACAAGGACAGAGAACACTGAAGCTTTCTTT
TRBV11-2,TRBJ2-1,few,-,CASSLDRREQFF,TGTGCCAGCAGCTTAGATCGACGCGAGCAGTTCTTC
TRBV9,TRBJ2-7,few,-,CASSVDLRDGGTDEQYF,TGTGCCAGCAGCGTAGACCTCCGTGACGGTGGGACCGACGAGCAGTACTTC
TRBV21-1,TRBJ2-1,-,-,CASSKEPPRSRNEQFF,TGTGCCAGCAGCAAAGAGCCCCCGAGAAGCCGCAATGAGCAGTTCTTC
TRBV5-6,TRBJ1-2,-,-,CASSVTGRTNYGYTF,TGTGCCAGCAGCGTTACAGGGAGGACTAACTATGGCTACACCTTC
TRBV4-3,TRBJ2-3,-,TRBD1,CASSQGTGDTQYF,TGCGCCAGCAGCCAAGGGACAGGGGATACGCAGTATTTT
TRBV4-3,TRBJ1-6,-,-,CASSQDLTPLHF,TGCGCCAGCAGCCAAGATTTGACACCCCTCCACTTT
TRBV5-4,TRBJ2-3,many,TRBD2,CASSGGGFTDTQYF,TGTGCCAGCAGCGGGGGAGGGTTCACAGATACGCAGTATTTT
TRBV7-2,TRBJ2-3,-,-,CASRRTGSWTDTQYF,TGTGCCAGCAGACGAACAGGGAGTTGGACAGATACGCAGTATTTT
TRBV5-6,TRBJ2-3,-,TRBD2,CASSVRLAGGLGTDTQYF,TGTGCCAGCAGCGTAAGACTAGCGGGGGGGCTGGGCACAGATACGCAGTATTTT
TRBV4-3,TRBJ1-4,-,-,CASSQAVRGRGIGKLFF,TGCGCCAGCAGCCAAGCCGTAAGGGGCAGGGGCATCGGAAAACTGTTTTTT
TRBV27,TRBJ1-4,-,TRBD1,CASSAWTGGNEKLFF,TGTGCCAGCAGTGCCTGGACAGGCGGGAATGAAAAACTGTTTTTT
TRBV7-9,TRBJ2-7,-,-,CASSLVRGLEQYF,TGTGCCAGCAGCTTAGTTAGGGGCCTCGAGCAGTACTTC
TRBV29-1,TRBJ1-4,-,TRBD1,CSAVTAVRTGSF,TGCAGCGCTGTTACCGCGGTCCGGACAGGGAGTTTT